The 2 T cell receptor beta chains presented below share a single source sample, sequenced in a study of identical twins. One entry per CDR3 protein results from TCRdb running MiXCR on the 5' RACE reads. Among a few hundred thousand distinct CDR3 sequences listed, roughly a quarter were seen once. This same sample was also taken into another study, of T cells expressing NK-cell markers.

The sequencing sample was made of CD4+ T cells sorted from blood. The source of these receptors is a woman in her late teens or twenties in good health.

In its sample, this clonotype was seen once. This chain connects TRBV18 to TRBJ2-3; 12 nucleotides align to TRBD2. CDR1 KGHSH and CDR2 LQKENI come from the germline V gene. The CDR3 is 15 residues long. The J segment lost 3 bases and the V segment lost 7 bases, leaving 5 bases of the junction unmatched. CDR3 DNA: TGTGCCAGCTGCGGACTAGCGGGGATTACAGATACGCAGTATTTT. Amino acids: CASCGLAGITDTQYF.

This clonotype was seen only a few times. The chain is built from TRBV7-8 and TRBJ2-1; 8 nucleotides align to TRBD2. The germline V gene encodes CDR1 SGHVS and CDR2 FQNEAQ. The length of the CDR3 is 15 residues. The trim removed 7 bases at V and 2 bases at J, leaving 7 bases unmatched. CDR3 in amino acids: CASTLGGATYNEQFF. CDR3 DNA sequence: TGTGCCAGCACCCTCGGGGGGGCTACCTACAATGAGCAGTTCTTC.